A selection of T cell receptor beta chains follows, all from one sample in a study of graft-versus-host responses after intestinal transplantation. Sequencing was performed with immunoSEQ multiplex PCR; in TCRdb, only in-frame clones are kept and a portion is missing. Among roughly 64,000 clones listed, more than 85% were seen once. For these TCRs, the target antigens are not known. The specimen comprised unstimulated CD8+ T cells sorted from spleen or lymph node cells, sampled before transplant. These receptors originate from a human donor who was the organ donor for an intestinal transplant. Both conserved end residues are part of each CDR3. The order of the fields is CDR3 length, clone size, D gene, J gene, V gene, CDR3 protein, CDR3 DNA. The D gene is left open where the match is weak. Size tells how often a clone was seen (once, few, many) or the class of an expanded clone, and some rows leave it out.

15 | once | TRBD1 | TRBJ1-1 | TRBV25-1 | CASRGDRLRNTEAFF | TGTGCCAGCAGGGGGGACAGACTTAGGAACACTGAAGCTTTCTTT
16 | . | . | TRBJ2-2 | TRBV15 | CATSRDRGGVTGELFF | TGTGCCACCAGCAGAGATAGGGGCGGAGTGACCGGGGAGCTGTTTTTT
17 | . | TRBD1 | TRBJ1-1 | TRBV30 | CAWSVLGTGFANTEAFF | TGTGCCTGGAGTGTACTGGGGACAGGGTTTGCGAACACTGAAGCTTTCTTT
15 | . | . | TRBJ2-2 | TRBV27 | CASTTGSWNTGELFF | TGTGCCAGCACTACAGGGAGTTGGAACACCGGGGAGCTGTTTTTT
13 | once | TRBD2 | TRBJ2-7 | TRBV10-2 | CASREESPYEQYF | TGCGCCTCGCGGGAGGAATCGCCTTACGAGCAGTACTTC
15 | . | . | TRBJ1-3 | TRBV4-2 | CASSQGRGSGNTIYF | TGTGCCAGCAGCCAAGGGAGGGGCTCTGGAAACACCATATATTTT
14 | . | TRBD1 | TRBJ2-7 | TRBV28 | CASSDRDRGYEQYF | TGTGCCAGCAGTGACCGGGACAGGGGGTACGAGCAGTACTTC
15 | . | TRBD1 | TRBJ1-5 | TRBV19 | CASSRGQSRNQPQHF | TGTGCCAGTAGTAGGGGACAGAGCAGAAATCAGCCCCAGCATTTT
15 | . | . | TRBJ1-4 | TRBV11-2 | CASSFGEATNEKLFF | TGTGCCAGCAGCTTCGGAGAAGCAACTAATGAAAAACTGTTTTTT
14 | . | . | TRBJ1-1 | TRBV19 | CASSLFYRNTEAFF | TGTGCCAGTAGTCTCTTTTATCGGAACACTGAAGCTTTCTTT
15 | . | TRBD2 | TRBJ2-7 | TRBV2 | CASSEDSGRAYEQYF | TGTGCCAGCAGTGAAGATAGCGGGAGGGCCTACGAGCAGTACTTC
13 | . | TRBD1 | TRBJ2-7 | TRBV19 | CASSMTGTGEQYF | TGTGCCAGTAGTATGACAGGGACCGGGGAGCAGTACTTC
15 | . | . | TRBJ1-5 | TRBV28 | CASSRHFLSNQPQHF | TGTGCCAGCAGCCGACACTTTCTAAGCAATCAGCCCCAGCATTTT
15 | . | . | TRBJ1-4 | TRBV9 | CASSPRAGTNEKLFF | TGTGCCAGCAGCCCAAGAGCCGGGACTAATGAAAAACTGTTTTTT
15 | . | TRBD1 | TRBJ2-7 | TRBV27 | CASSYTGGMSYEQYF | TGTGCCAGCAGTTACACAGGGGGTATGAGCTACGAGCAGTACTTC
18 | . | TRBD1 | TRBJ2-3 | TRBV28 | CASSSGTGGLVPTDTQYF | TGTGCCAGCAGTTCCGGGACAGGGGGCCTCGTGCCCACAGATACGCAGTATTTT
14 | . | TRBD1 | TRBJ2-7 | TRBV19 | CASSIGTGFYEQYF | TGTGCCAGTAGTATAGGGACAGGATTCTACGAGCAGTACTTC
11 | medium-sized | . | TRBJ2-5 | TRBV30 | CAWSVAETQYF | TGTGCCTGGAGTGTCGCGGAGACCCAGTACTTC
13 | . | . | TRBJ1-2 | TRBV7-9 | CASSLGQVDSYTF | TGTGCCAGCAGCTTGGGGCAGGTCGACAGCTACACCTTC
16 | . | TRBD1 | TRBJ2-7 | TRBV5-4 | CASSLSPGQGIYEQYF | TGTGCCAGCAGCTTGAGCCCGGGACAGGGGATATACGAGCAGTACTTC
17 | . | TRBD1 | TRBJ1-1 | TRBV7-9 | CASSPIPGTAPVTEAFF | TGTGCCAGCAGTCCGATTCCCGGGACAGCCCCAGTCACTGAAGCTTTCTTT
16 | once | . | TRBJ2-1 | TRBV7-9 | CASSPKGFTGYNEQFF | TGTGCCAGCAGCCCAAAGGGGTTCACAGGGTACAATGAGCAGTTCTTC
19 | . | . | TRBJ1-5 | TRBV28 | CASSFGFVGYDDSNQPQHF | TGTGCCAGCAGTTTCGGGTTCGTCGGATACGATGATAGCAATCAGCCCCAGCATTTT
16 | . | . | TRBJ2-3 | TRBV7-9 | CASSPRGAGDTDTQYF | TGTGCCAGCAGCCCTCGGGGGGCAGGGGACACAGATACGCAGTATTTT
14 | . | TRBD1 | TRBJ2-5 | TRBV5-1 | CASSPEGAGETQYF | TGCGCCAGCAGCCCCGAGGGGGCCGGGGAGACCCAGTACTTC
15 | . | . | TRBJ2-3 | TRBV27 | CASRPRRVGTDTQYF | TGTGCCAGCAGGCCGCGGCGGGTGGGCACAGATACGCAGTATTTT
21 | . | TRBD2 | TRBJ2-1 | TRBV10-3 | CAISESGSGLAAQSSYNEQFF | TGTGCCATCAGTGAGTCTGGTTCGGGACTAGCGGCTCAGAGCTCCTACAATGAGCAGTTCTTC
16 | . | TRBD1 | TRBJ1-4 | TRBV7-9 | CASSLGTGSRDEKLFF | TGTGCCAGCAGCTTAGGGACAGGTAGTCGGGATGAAAAACTGTTTTTT
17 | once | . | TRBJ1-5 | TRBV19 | CASSIRRFRYSNQPQHF | TGTGCCAGTAGTATCAGGAGGTTCAGATATAGCAATCAGCCCCAGCATTTT
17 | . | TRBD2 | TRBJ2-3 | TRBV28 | CASSFSTSGGATDTQYF | TGTGCCAGCAGTTTCTCTACTAGCGGGGGAGCTACAGATACGCAGTATTTT
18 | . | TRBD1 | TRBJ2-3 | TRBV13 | CASSASTGVAPSTDTQYF | TGTGCCAGCAGCGCTTCGACAGGGGTGGCACCTAGCACAGATACGCAGTATTTT
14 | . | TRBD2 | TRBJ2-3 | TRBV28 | CASSFGREGDTQYF | TGTGCCAGCAGTTTTGGGCGGGAGGGGGATACGCAGTATTTT
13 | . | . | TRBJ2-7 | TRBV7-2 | CASSLDWGHEQYF | TGTGCCAGCAGCTTAGATTGGGGCCACGAGCAGTACTTC
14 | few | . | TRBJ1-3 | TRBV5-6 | CASSLAFSGNTIYF | TGTGCCAGCAGCTTGGCCTTCTCTGGAAACACCATATATTTT
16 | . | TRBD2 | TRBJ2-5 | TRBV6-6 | CASSRWGLAGAETQYF | TGTGCCAGCAGTCGCTGGGGACTAGCGGGAGCAGAGACCCAGTACTTC
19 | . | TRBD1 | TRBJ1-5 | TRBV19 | CASSILARDRGYSNQPQHF | TGTGCCAGTAGTATCCTCGCGCGGGACAGGGGCTATAGCAATCAGCCCCAGCATTTT
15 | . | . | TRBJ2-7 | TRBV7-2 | CASSLETSLRYEQYF | TGTGCCAGCAGCTTAGAAACTTCTTTACGTTACGAGCAGTACTTC
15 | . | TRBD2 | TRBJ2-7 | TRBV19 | CASSIAQRESNEQYF | TGTGCCAGTAGTATTGCCCAGCGGGAGTCGAACGAGCAGTACTTC
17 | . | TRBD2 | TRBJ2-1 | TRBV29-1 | CSVDIYVASGRLWEQFF | TGCAGCGTTGATATTTATGTGGCTAGCGGGAGACTTTGGGAGCAGTTCTTC
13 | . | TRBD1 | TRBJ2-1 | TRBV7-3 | CASSMTGVHEQFF | TGTGCCAGCAGCATGACAGGGGTCCATGAGCAGTTCTTC
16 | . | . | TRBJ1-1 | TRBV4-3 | CASSLAGGRMNTEAFF | TGCGCCAGCAGCCTCGCGGGGGGTCGAATGAACACTGAAGCTTTCTTT
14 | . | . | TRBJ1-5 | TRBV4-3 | CASSPRDNNQPQHF | TGCGCCAGCAGCCCCCGGGACAACAATCAGCCCCAGCATTTT
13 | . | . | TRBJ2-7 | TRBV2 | CASSEGPRDEQYF | TGTGCCAGCAGTGAAGGGCCGAGGGACGAGCAGTACTTC
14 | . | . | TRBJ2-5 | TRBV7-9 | CASSRTARQETQYF | TGTGCCAGCAGCCGGACAGCACGCCAAGAGACCCAGTACTTC
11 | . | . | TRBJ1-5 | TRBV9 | CASSYNQPQHF | TGTGCCAGCAGCTACAATCAGCCCCAGCATTTT
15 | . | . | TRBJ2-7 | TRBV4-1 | CASSQGCAGCSEQYF | TGCGCCAGCAGCCAGGGGTGTGCGGGTTGCTCCGAGCAGTACTTC
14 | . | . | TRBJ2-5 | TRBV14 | CASSQDGGQETQYF | TGTGCCAGCAGCCAAGATGGCGGACAAGAGACCCAGTACTTC
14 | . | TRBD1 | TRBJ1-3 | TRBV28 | CASSGQGGGNTIYF | TGTGCCAGCAGTGGACAAGGGGGCGGAAACACCATATATTTT
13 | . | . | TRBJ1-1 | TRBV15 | CATSRGHDREAFF | TGTGCCACCAGCAGAGGACACGACAGAGAAGCTTTCTTT
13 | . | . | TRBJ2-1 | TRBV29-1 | CSGIPDSYNEQFF | TGCAGCGGGATTCCCGACAGTTACAATGAGCAGTTCTTC
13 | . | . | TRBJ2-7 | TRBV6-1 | CASSETGLYEQYF | TGTGCCAGCAGTGAAACAGGGCTCTACGAGCAGTACTTC
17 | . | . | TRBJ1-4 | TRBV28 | CASSPLAGRATNEKLFF | TGTGCCAGCAGTCCCCTCGCGGGGAGAGCAACTAATGAAAAACTGTTTTTT
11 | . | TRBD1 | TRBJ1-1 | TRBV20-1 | CSAKDRAEAFF | TGCAGTGCTAAGGACAGGGCTGAAGCTTTCTTT
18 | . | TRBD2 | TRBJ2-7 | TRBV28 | CASSLFFLIAGGPYEQYF | TGTGCCAGCAGTTTATTTTTTCTAATAGCGGGAGGGCCCTACGAGCAGTACTTC
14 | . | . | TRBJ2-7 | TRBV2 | CASNEVGSSYEQYF | TGTGCCAGCAACGAGGTAGGGAGCTCCTACGAGCAGTACTTC
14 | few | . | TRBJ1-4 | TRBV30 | CAWSHIGLWEKLFF | TGTGCCTGGAGTCATATTGGACTTTGGGAAAAACTGTTTTTT
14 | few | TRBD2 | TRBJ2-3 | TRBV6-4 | CASSASGSTDTQYF | TGTGCCAGCAGTGCTAGCGGGAGCACAGATACGCAGTATTTT